The sequence of this TCR beta chain was determined in a study of sequential checkpoint blockade in melanoma. This clone is judged medium-sized. Germline assignment: CDR1 SGHDN and CDR2 FVKESK. The CDR3 has 12 residues. Trimming removed 1 base at V and 5 bases at J, with 5 bases between. Produced via immunoSEQ multiplex PCR; TCRdb's table is partial and in-frame only. Of fewer than 3,000 clones listed, roughly 15% are singletons. Treatment given: randomized to nivolumab then ipilimumab (arm A) or the reverse (arm B). The clonotype was recovered from a human donor with melanoma. The specimen comprised tumor tissue (inferred from file names), sampled from a patient given nivolumab and ipilimumab in sequence. V usage is TRBV14 and J usage is TRBJ1-1; D ambiguous. CDR3 region: CASSQGGTEAFF. The CDR3 coding sequence is TGTGCCAGCAGCCAAGGCGGGACTGAAGCTTTCTTT.